A single sample is the source of the 30 T cell receptor beta chains below, sequenced in a study of shared clonotypes between healthy human individuals. TCRdb's table, derived via immunoSEQ multiplex PCR, lists solely in-frame clones and lacks some. This table has 950,000 to 1,100,000 clones, about three quarters appearing once. The specimen sequenced was memory CD4+ T cells sorted from blood. Subset denoted: CD45RA-negative fraction. The receptors derive from a young man in good health.

The chain employs TRBV30 and TRBJ2-1; 10 bases are a match to TRBD2. Looked up from germline, CDR1 is GTSNPN and CDR2 is SVGIG (reference sequence). The CDR3 spans 13 residues. After removal of 8 bases from V and 8 bases from J, the junction contained 9 bases not matched to a gene. Here the CDR3 DNA reads TGTGCCAGTACTAGCGGGAAGGGCCATGAGCAGTTCTTC. Its protein is CASTSGKGHEQFF.

The V call is TRBV7-2, the J call TRBJ2-3; perhaps TRBD2 as D (5 bases). V lost 2 bases and J 1 base, leaving 7 bases between the germline ends. CDR1 is SGHTA, CDR2 FQGNSA, per germline. CDR3 length: 14 amino acids. As DNA, the CDR3 is TGTGCCAGCAGCTTAATTAGCGGCACAGATACGCAGTATTTT. This translates into CASSLISGTDTQYF.

The CDR3 region is CASSVRDSVDTQYF. The CDR3 region has the DNA TGTGCCAGCAGCGTCCGGGACTCCGTAGATACGCAGTATTTT. The chain couples TRBV5-8 to TRBJ2-3; tentative D call: TRBD2 (6 bases). The CDR3 is 14 amino acids. Per the germline V gene, CDR1 is SGHTS and CDR2 is YDEGEE. The V end lost 4 bases, the J end lost 5 bases, and 14 bases lay between the germline ends.

This clone has just one count. The chain recombines TRBV5-1 with TRBJ2-7; no reliable D call. Per the germline V gene, CDR1 is SGHRS and CDR2 is YFSETQ. Trimming shortened V by 7 bases and J by 1 base, and 15 bases separated the two germline ends. The CDR3 loop spans 14 amino acids. CDR3 sequence reads: CASLPNPGSYEQYF. As DNA, the CDR3 is TGCGCCAGCCTCCCAAACCCCGGGTCCTACGAGCAGTACTTC. The full variable domain, completed using reference TRBV5-1 and TRBJ2-7, is KAGVTQTPRYLIKTRGQQVTLSCSPISGHRSVSWYQQTPGQGLQFLFEYFSETQRNKGNFPGRFSGRQFSNSRSEMNVSTLELGDSALYLCASLPNPGSYEQYFGPGTRLTVT.

This chain uses TRBV5-3 with TRBJ1-4; no clear D. TRBV5-3 is an ORF for which the function is uncertain. The CDR3 covers 12 residues. The CDR3 nucleotides are TGTGCAGGGATTGCAACTAATGAAAAACTGTTTTTT. Encoded protein: CAGIATNEKLFF.

The CDR3 is CASSIMGTSGGNEQFF. Here the CDR3 DNA reads TGTGCCAGCAGCATTATGGGGACTAGCGGGGGGAATGAGCAGTTCTTC. This chain links TRBV7-6 with TRBJ2-1, with TRBD2 matching 15 bases. Germline V gene sequence: CDR1 SGHVS, CDR2 FNYEAQ. This CDR3 is built from 16 residues. V dropped 5 bases and J dropped 7; count of bases not matched to a gene: 6.

With regard to this clone: Other DNA sequences of this sample code for an identical CDR3. V and J are TRBV5-1 and TRBJ2-2; 9 nucleotides agree with TRBD1. The CDR3 length is 16 residues. Germline assignment: CDR1 SGHRS and CDR2 YFSETQ. J gave up 0 bases and V 1 base, and 1 base lay outside the gene matches. The CDR3 nucleotides are TGCGCCAGCAGCTTGACAGGGGGCGCGAACACCGGGGAGCTGTTTTTT. Its translation is CASSLTGGANTGELFF.

The chain employs TRBV19 and TRBJ2-3, with D possibly matching TRBD1 (6 bases). Between the trimmed V and J ends, which lost 8 bases and 6 bases, there was a span of 15 bases. CDR1 LNHDA and CDR2 SQIVND come from the germline V gene (reference sequence). This CDR3 has 13 residues. The chain's CDR3 is CASGQPGTDTQYF. The CDR3 region has the DNA TGTGCCAGTGGACAGCCCGGGACGGATACGCAGTATTTT. The full variable domain, its missing parts supplied by reference TRBV19 and TRBJ2-3, is DGGITQSPKYLFRKEGQNVTLSCEQNLNHDAMYWYRQDPGQGLRLIYYSQIVNDFQKGDIAEGYSVSREKKESFPLTVTSAQKNPTAFYLCASGQPGTDTQYFGPGTRLTVL.

This clone was picked up many times. V is TRBV5-1 and J is TRBJ2-2; TRBD1 agrees at 9 bases. Germline-derived CDR1 and CDR2 are SGHRS and YFSETQ. CDR3 length: 16 amino acids. J gave up 4 bases and V 0 bases, and 4 bases lay outside the gene matches. DNA of the CDR3: TGCGCCAGCAGCTTGGTGGTGGGACAGGGCACCGGGGAGCTGTTTTTT. As protein: CASSLVVGQGTGELFF.

As for this clone: Different DNA sequences within this sample yield the same CDR3. The rearrangement uses TRBV4-1 and TRBJ1-2; D possibly corresponds to TRBD1 (5 bases). Trimming left V 0 bases short and J 1 base short, with 9 bases between. This CDR3 has 15 amino acids. Germline V CDR1 and CDR2: MGHRA, YSYEKL. CDR3 in amino acids: CASSQDPGVNYGYTF. CDR3 coding DNA: TGCGCCAGCAGCCAAGATCCGGGGGTTAACTATGGCTACACCTTC.

As for this clone: This CDR3 is also generated by other DNA sequences in the sample. The chain has TRBV6-5 and TRBJ1-2, with D maybe TRBD1 (5 bases). Trimming took off 6 bases at V and 4 bases at J, with 12 bases between the two ends. This CDR3 is built from 13 residues. The germline gives CDR1 MNHEY, CDR2 SVGAGI. DNA of the CDR3: TGTGCCAGCAGCTACCAGCAGGGCTATGGCTACACCTTC. It codes for CASSYQQGYGYTF.

V is TRBV28 and J is TRBJ2-1; the match to TRBD2 covers 9 bases. In germline, CDR1 is MDHEN, CDR2 SYDVKM. The trim removed 6 bases at V and 7 bases at J, leaving 10 bases unmatched. The CDR3 extends over 15 amino acids. Here the CDR3 reads CASRASGGPENEQFF. DNA of the CDR3: TGTGCCAGCAGGGCAAGCGGGGGGCCGGAAAATGAGCAGTTCTTC.

This clone has only a few counts. A much larger clonotype is one base distant, so this may be a read error. Other DNA sequences in this specimen translate into the identical CDR3. The genes are TRBV11-2 and TRBJ1-3; D unresolved. CDR3 length: 13 amino acids. Trimming removed 5 bases from V and 0 bases from J, with 5 bases in between. Germline CDR1 is SGHAT and CDR2 is FQNNGV. The CDR3 reads CASSVSSGNTIYF. CDR3 nucleotide sequence: TGTGCCAGCAGCGTCAGCTCTGGAAACACCATATATTTT.

This rearrangement joins TRBV6-5 to TRBJ2-1; 9 bases align to TRBD2. The CDR3 contains 15 residues. V lost 5 bases, J lost 6 bases, and 8 bases stayed unmatched. Germline V gives CDR1 MNHEY, CDR2 SVGAGI. The CDR3 DNA follows: TGTGCCAGCAGTCTCCTAGCGGGGAGTGTCAATGAGCAGTTCTTC. This translates into CASSLLAGSVNEQFF.

This chain links TRBV18 with TRBJ2-7; D is ambiguous. Germline loops: CDR1 KGHSH, CDR2 LQKENI. The V gene lost 5 bases and the J gene lost 0 bases, with 11 bases spanning the gap. There are 14 residues in the CDR3. CDR3 DNA: TGTGCCAGCTCAACTCGGACGGACTCCTACGAGCAGTACTTC. Amino acids: CASSTRTDSYEQYF.

This clone has only one observation. The chain has TRBV7-2 and TRBJ1-1; the D is unclear. This CDR3 has 15 amino acids. Germline V gene data show CDR1 as SGHTA and CDR2 as FQGNSA. The V and J ends lost 3 bases and 1 base respectively, with 12 bases between them. The CDR3 DNA follows: TGTGCCAGCAGCTTGAGCTCGACGGCGAACACTGAAGCTTTCTTT. Its protein product is CASSLSSTANTEAFF.

The rearrangement links TRBV27 to TRBJ1-1, with a tentative D call TRBD1 (5 bases). This CDR3 region has 14 residues. Germline loops: CDR1 MNHEY, CDR2 SMNVEV (reference sequence). Trimming shortened V by 5 bases and J by 3 bases, and 13 bases separated the two germline ends. The CDR3 here is CASSRRDGYTEAFF. For the CDR3, the DNA is TGTGCCAGCAGTAGACGGGACGGTTACACTGAAGCTTTCTTT.

This chain joins TRBV6-6 and TRBJ1-2, with 7 bases aligning to TRBD1. There are 12 residues in the CDR3. CDR1 is MNHNY and CDR2 is SVGAGI in the germline V gene (reference sequence). The junction had 4 bases not matched to a gene; V was cut back by 6 bases and J by 6 bases. Here the CDR3 reads CASRKTGDGYTF. The CDR3 coding sequence is TGTGCCAGCAGGAAAACAGGGGATGGCTACACCTTC.

The rearrangement links TRBV5-1 to TRBJ2-7; D is possibly TRBD1 (5 bases). Trimming removed 1 base from V and 3 bases from J, with 11 bases in between. The CDR3 spans 14 residues. Germline V gene lookup returns CDR1 SGHRS and CDR2 YFSETQ. The CDR3 reads CASSLLGVGYEQYF. DNA of the CDR3: TGCGCCAGCAGCTTGCTAGGGGTGGGCTACGAGCAGTACTTC.

The chain links TRBV12-5 to TRBJ2-3, with D perhaps matching TRBD1 or TRBD2 (5 bases each). V lost 0 bases and J 4 bases, leaving 14 bases between the germline ends. The CDR3 is made up of 16 amino acids. Looked up from germline, CDR1 is LGHNT and CDR2 is FRNRAP. CDR3 amino acids: CASGLVLRGLPDTQYF. The CDR3 region has the DNA TGTGCTAGTGGTTTGGTACTGAGGGGATTGCCAGATACGCAGTATTTT.

For this clone: At one boundary the junction diverges from the germline segment, which might be a read error. The genes are TRBV7-7 and TRBJ2-5, with TRBD2 matching over 11 bases. This CDR3 has 15 amino acids. Germline CDR1 SSHAT, CDR2 FNYEAQ (reference sequence). CDR3 region: CASSPSGGSQETQYF. The DNA for the CDR3 is TGTGCTAGCAGCCCTAGCGGGGGGAGCCAAGAGACCCAGTACTTC.

The sample holds one count of this clone. This chain joins TRBV5-1 and TRBJ1-3, with D perhaps TRBD1 (5 bases). This CDR3 has 15 amino acids. Germline CDR1 reads SGHRS; CDR2 reads YFSETQ. V lost 7 bases to trimming and J lost 0 bases, with 14 bases between them. The DNA of the CDR3 is TGCGCCAGCCGGGACGGCTCCAGCTCTGGAAACACCATATATTTT. Translation gives CASRDGSSSGNTIYF.

CDR3 nucleotides: TGTGCCAGCAGCATCAAGTCGAGCTCCTACGAGCAGTACTTC. Protein: CASSIKSSSYEQYF. The J gene is TRBJ2-7, the V gene TRBV6-5; D is ambiguous. This CDR3 has 14 amino acids. V lost 6 bases and J 0 bases, leaving 12 bases between the germline ends. Germline assignment: CDR1 MNHEY and CDR2 SVGAGI.

The rearrangement links TRBV7-2 to TRBJ2-1; D is ambiguous. Germline loops: CDR1 SGHTA, CDR2 FQGNSA. The germline V and J ends were trimmed by 1 base and 0 bases, with 7 bases remaining between them. The CDR3 has 15 amino acids. CDR3 DNA: TGTGCCAGCAGCTTAGACCCAAACTCCTACAATGAGCAGTTCTTC. It is translated as CASSLDPNSYNEQFF.

The V call is TRBV27, the J call TRBJ1-3, with D tentatively TRBD1 (5 bases). The germline gives CDR1 MNHEY, CDR2 SMNVEV (reference sequence). V was trimmed by 4 bases and J by 0 bases, leaving 10 bases between them. This CDR3 is 15 amino acids long. DNA of the CDR3: TGTGCCAGCAGTTCGCAGGGCTTCTCTGGAAACACCATATATTTT. Translated: CASSSQGFSGNTIYF.

The chain employs TRBV5-5 and TRBJ2-7, with no clear D. V lost 4 bases and J lost 5, with 22 bases in between. CDR3 length: 16 residues. Germline CDR1 reads SGHKS; CDR2 reads YYEKEE (reference sequence). The CDR3 bases are TGTGCCAGCAGCCCCGGGTCGGCAGCCCTTCCCAACGAGCAGTACTTC. Its protein product is CASSPGSAALPNEQYF.

The J gene is TRBJ1-1, the V gene TRBV6-4; D not resolved. CDR1 and CDR2 from the germline V gene are MRHNA and SNTAGT. The CDR3 consists of 13 residues. V dropped 4 bases and J dropped 4 bases, with 10 bases sitting between them. CDR3 in DNA: TGTGCCAGCAGTGGGGAATGGGGCACTGAAGCTTTCTTT. Translated: CASSGEWGTEAFF.

In its sample, this clone was seen once. This chain links TRBV10-3 with TRBJ2-5; 9 bases line up with TRBD1. This CDR3 has 14 residues. V shed 6 bases and J 6 bases; nucleotides not matched to a gene: 8. Germline CDR1 ENHRY, CDR2 SYGVKD. CDR3 amino acids: CAISSDDRGKTQYF. The CDR3 DNA reads as TGTGCCATCAGCTCCGATGACAGGGGGAAGACCCAGTACTTC.

This clone showed up just once. CDR3 residues: CASGGGALETQYF. The CDR3 DNA reads TGTGCCAGCGGCGGGGGGGCCCTGGAGACCCAGTACTTC. V is TRBV11-2 and J is TRBJ2-5; 9 positions match TRBD2. CDR1 SGHAT and CDR2 FQNNGV come from the germline V gene. The CDR3 is 13 amino acids. Trimming took 8 bases from V and 5 from J; bases not matched to a gene: 6.

The count of this clone is one. The chain has TRBV5-1 and TRBJ1-3, with 9 bases identical to TRBD1. This CDR3 is 20 amino acids long. The germline CDR1 and CDR2 sequences are SGHRS and YFSETQ. Trimming at V came to 2 bases and at J to 4 bases, leaving 19 bases not matched to a gene. CDR3 region: CASSFEGLTGGRTSGNTIYF. CDR3 DNA: TGCGCCAGCAGCTTTGAGGGACTTACAGGGGGCCGTACTTCGGGAAACACCATATATTTT.